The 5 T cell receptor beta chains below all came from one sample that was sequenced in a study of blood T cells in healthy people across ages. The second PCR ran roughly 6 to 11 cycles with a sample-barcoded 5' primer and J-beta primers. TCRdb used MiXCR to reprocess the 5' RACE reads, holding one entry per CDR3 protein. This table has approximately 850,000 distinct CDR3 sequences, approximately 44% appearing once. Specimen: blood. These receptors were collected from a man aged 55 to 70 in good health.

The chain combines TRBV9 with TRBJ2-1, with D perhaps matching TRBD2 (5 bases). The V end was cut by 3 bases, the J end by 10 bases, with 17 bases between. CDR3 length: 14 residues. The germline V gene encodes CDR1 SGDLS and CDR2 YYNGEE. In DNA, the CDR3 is TGTGCCAGCAGCGGCGAGGGAGAAATGGGGGAGCAGTTCTTC. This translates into CASSGEGEMGEQFF.

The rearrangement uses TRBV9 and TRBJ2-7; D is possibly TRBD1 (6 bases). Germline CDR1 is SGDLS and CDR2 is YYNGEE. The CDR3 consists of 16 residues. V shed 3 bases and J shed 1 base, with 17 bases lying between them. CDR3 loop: CASSGQTGSKSYEQYF. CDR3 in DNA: TGTGCCAGCAGCGGACAAACAGGGAGCAAATCCTACGAGCAGTACTTC.

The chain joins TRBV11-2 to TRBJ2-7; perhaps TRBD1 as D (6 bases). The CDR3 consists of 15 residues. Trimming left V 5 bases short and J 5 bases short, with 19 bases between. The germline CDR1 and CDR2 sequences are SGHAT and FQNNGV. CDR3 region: CASSVRGPTGNEQYF. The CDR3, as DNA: TGTGCCAGCAGCGTTAGGGGCCCTACAGGGAACGAGCAGTACTTC.

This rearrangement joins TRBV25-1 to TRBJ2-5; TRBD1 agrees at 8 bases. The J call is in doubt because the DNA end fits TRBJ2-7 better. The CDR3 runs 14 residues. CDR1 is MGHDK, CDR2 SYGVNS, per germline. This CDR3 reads CASSRGQGDHEQYF. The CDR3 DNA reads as TGTGCCAGCAGTCGCGGACAGGGAGACCACGAGCAGTACTTC.

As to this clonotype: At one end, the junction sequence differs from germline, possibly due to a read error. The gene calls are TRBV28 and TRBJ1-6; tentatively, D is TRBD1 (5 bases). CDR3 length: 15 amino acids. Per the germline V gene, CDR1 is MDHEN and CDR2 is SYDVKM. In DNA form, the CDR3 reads TGTGCCAGCACCGGGGACGCCTCCTATAATTCATCCCTCCACTTT. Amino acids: CASTGDASYNSSLHF.